The 16 T cell receptor beta chains listed next were all sequenced from one sample in a study of blood T cell repertoires in COVID-19. The method was immunoSEQ multiplex PCR; TCRdb's version includes in-frame clones alone and lacks a portion of them. The sample has approximately 170,000 clones, less than 90% seen once. The sample was peripheral blood. These receptors were obtained from a man in his thirties or forties with acute or convalescent COVID-19.

This chain connects TRBV4-1 to TRBJ2-2; 7 nucleotides line up with TRBD1. Unmatched junction bases numbered 8, after V lost 7 bases and J lost 0 bases. Germline V gene lookup returns CDR1 MGHRA and CDR2 YSYEKL. The CDR3 contains 16 residues. CDR3 loop: CASKRAQGSNTGELFF. CDR3 bases: TGCGCCAGCAAGAGGGCACAGGGGTCGAACACCGGGGAGCTGTTTTTT.

The chain couples TRBV29-1 to TRBJ2-3, with D tentatively TRBD1 (6 bases). Germline assignment: CDR1 SQVTM and CDR2 ANQGSEA. The CDR3 contains 15 residues. V was trimmed by 0 bases and J by 2 bases, leaving 12 bases between them. The DNA for the CDR3 is TGCAGCGTTGAAGAATGGACAGCCTTCACAGATACGCAGTATTTT. This sequence encodes CSVEEWTAFTDTQYF.

J is TRBJ1-1 and V is TRBV28; 9 positions agree with TRBD1. The CDR3 contains 15 residues. Germline V gives CDR1 MDHEN, CDR2 SYDVKM. The junction had 5 bases not matched to a gene; V was cut back by 5 bases and J by 1 base. Written as DNA, the CDR3 is TGTGCCAGCAGTCCCCTGGGACAGGGGAACACTGAAGCTTTCTTT. Translated, it gives CASSPLGQGNTEAFF.

This clone was seen a single time. The V call is TRBV14, the J call TRBJ2-7, with 7 bases lining up with TRBD1. This CDR3 is 15 amino acids long. The V gene end was trimmed by 1 base and the J gene end by 1 base; junction bases not matched to a gene: 4. CDR1 SGHDN and CDR2 FVKESK come from the germline V gene. This CDR3 is CASSQGQGGSYEQYF. CDR3 nucleotide sequence: TGTGCCAGCAGCCAAGGACAGGGTGGATCCTACGAGCAGTACTTC. Drawing the rest from reference TRBV14 and TRBJ2-7, the complete variable domain is EAGVTQFPSHSVIEKGQTVTLRCDPISGHDNLYWYRRVMGKEIKFLLHFVKESKQDESGMPNNRFLAERTGGTYSTLKVQPAELEDSGVYFCASSQGQGGSYEQYFGPGTRLTVT.

Only a few counts were recorded for this clone. The rearrangement links TRBV19 to TRBJ2-7, with D possibly matching TRBD2 (6 bases). Looked up from germline, CDR1 is LNHDA and CDR2 is SQIVND (reference sequence). The CDR3 sequence is 12 residues long. Trimming stripped 1 base from V and 8 bases from J, with 9 bases between. Here the CDR3 reads CASSIGAGKQYF. The CDR3 nucleotides read TGTGCCAGTAGTATAGGGGCGGGGAAGCAGTACTTC.

CDR3 coding DNA: TGTGCCAGCAGTTACTCGGCGTACAGTTATCAGCCCCAGCATTTT. Its translation: CASSYSAYSYQPQHF. The chain recombines TRBV6-5 with TRBJ1-5; D is undetermined. CDR1 is MNHEY, CDR2 SVGAGI, per germline. The CDR3 length is 15 residues. V was trimmed by 0 bases and J by 5 bases, leaving 11 bases between them.

In its sample, this clone was seen a few times. This chain links TRBV20-1 with TRBJ1-2; D unclear. The CDR3 sequence is 10 residues long. The V gene's germline CDR1 is DFQATT and CDR2 SNEGSKA (reference sequence). Trimming left V 1 base short and J 7 bases short, with 4 bases between. The CDR3 DNA is TGCAGTGCTAGAGGGCCTGGCTACACCTTC. Protein sequence: CSARGPGYTF.

The V call is TRBV7-2, the J call TRBJ2-7, with TRBD2 matching over 9 bases. CDR1 is SGHTA and CDR2 is FQGNSA in the germline V gene. This CDR3 region has 15 residues. The V gene end was trimmed by 5 bases and the J gene end by 4 bases; junction bases not matched to a gene: 9. CDR3: CASSIRSGSQYEQYF. The CDR3 DNA reads TGTGCCAGCAGCATCCGTAGCGGGAGTCAATACGAGCAGTACTTC.

This chain uses TRBV6-6 with TRBJ2-7, with 9 bases matching TRBD1. With 5 bases clipped from V and 2 bases from J, the junction kept 19 bases outside the gene matches. The CDR3 consists of 19 residues. Germline assignment: CDR1 MNHNY and CDR2 SVGAGI (reference sequence). The CDR3: CASSLLIIRPGQGAYEQYF. The CDR3 DNA is TGTGCCAGCAGTCTCCTTATCATCCGACCGGGACAGGGCGCCTACGAGCAGTACTTC.

This clone was recorded only once. V and J are TRBV24-1 and TRBJ2-1; 10 nucleotides line up with TRBD2. Trimming cost V 3 bases and J 8 bases; bases outside gene matches: 6. Germline V CDR1 and CDR2: KGHDR, SFDVKD. CDR3 length: 15 residues. CDR3 nucleotides: TGTGCCACCAGTGATCCCTCTAGCGGGGGATATGAGCAGTTCTTC. It is translated as CATSDPSSGGYEQFF.

This chain joins TRBV6-5 and TRBJ2-5, with TRBD1 as a possible D gene (6 bases). With 11 bases removed from V and 2 bases from J, the gap between germline ends came to 18 bases. Per the germline V gene, CDR1 is MNHEY and CDR2 is SVGAGI. CDR3 length: 14 amino acids. As DNA, the CDR3 is TGTGCCGGAAGCAGGGGCAGTCTTCAAGAGACCCAGTACTTC. Translating it yields CAGSRGSLQETQYF.

This chain connects TRBV12-3 or TRBV12-4 to TRBJ1-1, with D unclear. Trimming left V 4 bases short and J 11 bases short, with 11 bases between. The CDR3 is 11 residues long. Here the CDR3 reads CASSSRSGAFF. The CDR3 region has the DNA TGTGCCAGCAGTTCTAGGAGCGGGGCTTTCTTT.

The gene calls are TRBV3-1 (or the pseudogene TRBV3-2) and TRBJ1-1, with D tentatively TRBD1 (6 bases). Germline V lookup: CDR1 LGHDT, CDR2 YNNKEL (reference sequence). This CDR3 is built from 14 residues. The V end lost 4 bases, the J end lost 3 bases, and 12 bases lay between the germline ends. The CDR3 DNA follows: TGTGCCAGCAGCCGATCTCAGGGGTACACTGAAGCTTTCTTT. Encoded protein: CASSRSQGYTEAFF.

The rearrangement joins TRBV19 to TRBJ2-1; 7 nucleotides align to TRBD2. Per the germline V gene, CDR1 is LNHDA and CDR2 is SQIVND (reference sequence). CDR3 length: 13 amino acids. Trimming took 3 bases from V and 9 from J; bases not matched to a gene: 5. CDR3 nucleotide sequence: TGTGCCAGTAGTATGGTTGGACTAGGTGAGCAGTTCTTC. Translating gives CASSMVGLGEQFF.

V is TRBV5-4 and J is TRBJ1-4; TRBD1 agrees at 11 bases. CDR1 SGHNT and CDR2 YYREEE come from the germline V gene (reference sequence). The V segment lost 2 bases and the J segment 4 bases; nucleotides outside the gene matches: 4. The CDR3 runs 16 residues. DNA of the CDR3: TGTGCCAGCAGCTTAGACGGGACAGGGGGTAATGAAAAACTGTTTTTT. Protein sequence: CASSLDGTGGNEKLFF.

The chain recombines TRBV19 with TRBJ2-5, with D unclear. The length of the CDR3 is 10 residues. The germline V gene encodes CDR1 LNHDA and CDR2 SQIVND (reference sequence). V lost 8 bases, J lost 8 bases, and 9 bases lay in between. The CDR3 DNA sequence: TGTGCCAGTGGTTGGCCCACCCAGTACTTC. Protein: CASGWPTQYF.